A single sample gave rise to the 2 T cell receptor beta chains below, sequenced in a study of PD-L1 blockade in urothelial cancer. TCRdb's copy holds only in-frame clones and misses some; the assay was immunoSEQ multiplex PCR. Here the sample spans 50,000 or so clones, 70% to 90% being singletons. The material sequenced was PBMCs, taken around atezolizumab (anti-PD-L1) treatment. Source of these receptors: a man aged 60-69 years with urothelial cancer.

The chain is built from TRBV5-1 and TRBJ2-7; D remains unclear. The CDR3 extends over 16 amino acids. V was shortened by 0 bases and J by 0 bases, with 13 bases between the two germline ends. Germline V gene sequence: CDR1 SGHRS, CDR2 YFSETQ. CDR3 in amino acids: CASSLATSYSSYEQYF. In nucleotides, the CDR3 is TGCGCCAGCAGCTTGGCAACGAGCTATAGCTCCTACGAGCAGTACTTC.

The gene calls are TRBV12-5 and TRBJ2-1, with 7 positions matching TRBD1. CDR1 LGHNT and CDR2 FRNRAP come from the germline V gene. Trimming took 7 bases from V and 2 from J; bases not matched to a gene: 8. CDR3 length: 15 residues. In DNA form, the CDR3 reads TGTGCTAGTGTCCCGGACAGGAGTCCCTACAATGAGCAGTTCTTC. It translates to CASVPDRSPYNEQFF.